The rows below give T cell receptor beta chains drawn from one sample of a study of T-cell reconstitution after alpha-beta-depleted transplantation in children. TCRdb called the PCR reads again in MiXCR, with one record for every CDR3 protein. The sample shows 250,000 to 300,000 distinct CDR3 sequences, 9.9% of them seen only once. The specimen comprised PBMCs from the stem cell graft donor, sampled from the stem cell graft. All receptors derive from a human donor who donated a stem cell graft to a child with SCID. Both conserved end residues are part of each CDR3. A D gene is named only where the DNA matches it firmly. Size values are once, few and many counts, or a class for expanded clones, and some rows have none.

cdr3_nt: TGCAGTGCCCTCCGACAGTCCTACGAGCAGTACTTC
cdr3_aa: CSALRQSYEQYF
j_call: TRBJ2-7
v_call: TRBV20-1
clone_size: -
d_call: -

cdr3_nt: TGCGCCAGCAGCCAAGAACCAGCGGGGGGAAACACCGGGGAGCTGTTTTTT
cdr3_aa: CASSQEPAGGNTGELFF
j_call: TRBJ2-2
v_call: TRBV4-1
clone_size: -
d_call: TRBD2

cdr3_nt: TGTGCCAGCAGCTTAGATCCCCCCCCCTACGAGCAGTACTTC
cdr3_aa: CASSLDPPPYEQYF
j_call: TRBJ2-7
v_call: TRBV11-2
clone_size: few
d_call: -

cdr3_nt: TGTGCCAGCAGCCAGGGGACAGGGAACTCCTACGAGCAGTACTTC
cdr3_aa: CASSQGTGNSYEQYF
j_call: TRBJ2-7
v_call: TRBV3-1
clone_size: many
d_call: TRBD1

cdr3_nt: TGTGCCAGCAGCCAACTAAAGCAGGGCCTCTACGAGCAGTACTTC
cdr3_aa: CASSQLKQGLYEQYF
j_call: TRBJ2-7
v_call: TRBV7-9
clone_size: -
d_call: -

cdr3_nt: TGCGCCAGCAGCACGGACCGGGTGAGGGGCCCAGATACGCAGTATTTT
cdr3_aa: CASSTDRVRGPDTQYF
j_call: TRBJ2-3
v_call: TRBV5-1
clone_size: -
d_call: -

cdr3_nt: TGTGCCAGCAGCTCCGATCTCACAGGGTTAAACGAGCAGTACTTC
cdr3_aa: CASSSDLTGLNEQYF
j_call: TRBJ2-7
v_call: TRBV11-2
clone_size: few
d_call: -

cdr3_nt: TGCGCCAGCAGCTGGGGACTAGCGGGGGGACGCAGCACAGATACGCAGTATTTT
cdr3_aa: CASSWGLAGGRSTDTQYF
j_call: TRBJ2-3
v_call: TRBV5-1
clone_size: few
d_call: TRBD2

cdr3_nt: TGTGCCAGCATCGGGGCGGGGGGGCCTTTCTATGAGCAGTTCTTC
cdr3_aa: CASIGAGGPFYEQFF
j_call: TRBJ2-1
v_call: TRBV5-6
clone_size: -
d_call: TRBD2

cdr3_nt: TGCGCCAGCAGCTTACAAACAGGTATCGAGCAGTACTTC
cdr3_aa: CASSLQTGIEQYF
j_call: TRBJ2-7
v_call: TRBV5-1
clone_size: few
d_call: -

cdr3_nt: TGCAGTGCTAGTAGGGTCGCGGGTTCAGATACGCAGTATTTT
cdr3_aa: CSASRVAGSDTQYF
j_call: TRBJ2-3
v_call: TRBV20-1
clone_size: -
d_call: -

cdr3_nt: TGCGCCAGCAGGCCTGACGCCTTGACCGGGGAGCTGTTTTTT
cdr3_aa: CASRPDALTGELFF
j_call: TRBJ2-2
v_call: TRBV5-1
clone_size: many
d_call: -

cdr3_nt: TGCGCCAGCAGTGGAGGGCCGGTAGGGTACACAGATACGCAGTATTTT
cdr3_aa: CASSGGPVGYTDTQYF
j_call: TRBJ2-3
v_call: TRBV10-1
clone_size: few
d_call: -

cdr3_nt: TGTGCCAGCAGTGCGGACAGGGACAATCAGCCCCAGCATTTT
cdr3_aa: CASSADRDNQPQHF
j_call: TRBJ1-5
v_call: TRBV2
clone_size: many
d_call: TRBD1

cdr3_nt: TGCGCCAGCAGCGGCGGGGGGGCCCGTTCTAGCACAGATACGCAGTATTTT
cdr3_aa: CASSGGGARSSTDTQYF
j_call: TRBJ2-3
v_call: TRBV5-1
clone_size: -
d_call: TRBD2

cdr3_nt: TGTGCCACCAGCAGAGATCTCTCACGGAACAGGCACACCGGGGAGCTGTTTTTT
cdr3_aa: CATSRDLSRNRHTGELFF
j_call: TRBJ2-2
v_call: TRBV15
clone_size: many
d_call: -

cdr3_nt: TGCGCCAGCAGCTCCAACCCAGGACTAGCGGGGGAGGGCAAAAACATTCAGTACTTC
cdr3_aa: CASSSNPGLAGEGKNIQYF
j_call: TRBJ2-4
v_call: TRBV5-1
clone_size: few
d_call: TRBD2

cdr3_nt: TGTGCCAGCAGTTTATCGTTGTACAGCTACTCCTACGAGCAGTACTTC
cdr3_aa: CASSLSLYSYSYEQYF
j_call: TRBJ2-7
v_call: TRBV27
clone_size: few
d_call: -

cdr3_nt: TGCGCCAGCAGCTTGGATACGGGGGGGCCCTACGAGCAGTACTTC
cdr3_aa: CASSLDTGGPYEQYF
j_call: TRBJ2-7
v_call: TRBV5-1
clone_size: few
d_call: TRBD2

cdr3_nt: TGTGCCAGCAGTCCTCATGTGACAGGGGACTACGAGCAGTACTTC
cdr3_aa: CASSPHVTGDYEQYF
j_call: TRBJ2-7
v_call: TRBV27
clone_size: -
d_call: TRBD1

cdr3_nt: TGTGCCAGCAGACGGACAGACGCTAGCTCCTACGAGCAGTACTTC
cdr3_aa: CASRRTDASSYEQYF
j_call: TRBJ2-7
v_call: TRBV7-8
clone_size: many
d_call: -

cdr3_nt: TGTGCCATCAGTGAGTCATGGGGGACAGATACGCAGTATTTT
cdr3_aa: CAISESWGTDTQYF
j_call: TRBJ2-3
v_call: TRBV10-3
clone_size: few
d_call: -

cdr3_nt: TGCAGTGCTAGAGACCCAGGGTCCTCCCCTTATGGCTACACCTTC
cdr3_aa: CSARDPGSSPYGYTF
j_call: TRBJ1-2
v_call: TRBV20-1
clone_size: many
d_call: -

cdr3_nt: TGCAGCGTTGAAGGGCTGGCCTACGGGAATGAGCAGTTCTTC
cdr3_aa: CSVEGLAYGNEQFF
j_call: TRBJ2-1
v_call: TRBV29-1
clone_size: many
d_call: -

cdr3_nt: TGTGCCAGCAGCTCCCGGGCACCAAGTTCACCCCTCCACTTT
cdr3_aa: CASSSRAPSSPLHF
j_call: TRBJ1-6
v_call: TRBV7-2
clone_size: -
d_call: -

cdr3_nt: TGTGCCAGCAGGGTTGGGGCATTCAACACTGAAGCTTTCTTT
cdr3_aa: CASRVGAFNTEAFF
j_call: TRBJ1-1
v_call: TRBV12-3/TRBV12-4
clone_size: -
d_call: -

cdr3_nt: TGTGCCAGCACCCAAGTCGTGGGGCCTCAAGAGACCCAGTACTTC
cdr3_aa: CASTQVVGPQETQYF
j_call: TRBJ2-5
v_call: TRBV3-1
clone_size: -
d_call: -

cdr3_nt: TGCAGTGCTACGGGACGGGATAATCAGCCCCAGCATTTT
cdr3_aa: CSATGRDNQPQHF
j_call: TRBJ1-5
v_call: TRBV20-1
clone_size: -
d_call: -

cdr3_nt: TGTGCCAGCAGCCAAGAAACCGGGACCCAGTACTTC
cdr3_aa: CASSQETGTQYF
j_call: TRBJ2-5
v_call: TRBV14
clone_size: -
d_call: -

cdr3_nt: TGTGCCAGCAGCACCCGGGACAGGGGAGCCTACGAGCAGTACTTC
cdr3_aa: CASSTRDRGAYEQYF
j_call: TRBJ2-7
v_call: TRBV7-9
clone_size: -
d_call: TRBD1

cdr3_nt: TGCAGTGCCCTCGCGGCAGGGGGCTTTCAGCCCCAGCATTTT
cdr3_aa: CSALAAGGFQPQHF
j_call: TRBJ1-5
v_call: TRBV20-1
clone_size: -
d_call: TRBD1

cdr3_nt: TGTGCCAGCAGCCCAGGGCAGGGAAATCAGCCCCAGCATTTT
cdr3_aa: CASSPGQGNQPQHF
j_call: TRBJ1-5
v_call: TRBV7-3
clone_size: many
d_call: -

cdr3_nt: TGTGCCAGCAACCCAACAGGGGGGACTGAAGCTTTCTTT
cdr3_aa: CASNPTGGTEAFF
j_call: TRBJ1-1
v_call: TRBV7-9
clone_size: -
d_call: TRBD1

cdr3_nt: TGCAGCGTTGACACTGAAGCTTTCTTT
cdr3_aa: CSVDTEAFF
j_call: TRBJ1-1
v_call: TRBV29-1
clone_size: many
d_call: -

cdr3_nt: TGCAGTGCTAGAGCCGGGACAGGGCACAATGAGCAGTTCTTC
cdr3_aa: CSARAGTGHNEQFF
j_call: TRBJ2-1
v_call: TRBV20-1
clone_size: few
d_call: TRBD1

cdr3_nt: TGTGCCAGCAGCTTAGTGGTAGCAGCGGAGACCCAGTACTTC
cdr3_aa: CASSLVVAAETQYF
j_call: TRBJ2-5
v_call: TRBV7-9
clone_size: -
d_call: -

cdr3_nt: TGTGCCAGCAGCTCGGAGAACAGAGGCCCGGGGGGGGATACGCAGTATTTT
cdr3_aa: CASSSENRGPGGDTQYF
j_call: TRBJ2-3
v_call: TRBV5-5
clone_size: few
d_call: TRBD2

cdr3_nt: TGTGCCAGTAGTATTGGCGCGCGATACGAGCAGTACTTC
cdr3_aa: CASSIGARYEQYF
j_call: TRBJ2-7
v_call: TRBV19
clone_size: -
d_call: -

cdr3_nt: TGTGCCAGCAGTTACTCGAGCGGGGAGACCCAGTACTTC
cdr3_aa: CASSYSSGETQYF
j_call: TRBJ2-5
v_call: TRBV6-5
clone_size: -
d_call: -

cdr3_nt: TGCGCCAGCAGCCAAGGAATCGGCGCTTACGAGCAGTACTTC
cdr3_aa: CASSQGIGAYEQYF
j_call: TRBJ2-7
v_call: TRBV4-1
clone_size: few
d_call: -

cdr3_nt: TGCGCCAGCAGCGCCTACCCTGGGACAGGGGGATGGAATGAGCAGTTCTTC
cdr3_aa: CASSAYPGTGGWNEQFF
j_call: TRBJ2-1
v_call: TRBV5-1
clone_size: many
d_call: TRBD1

cdr3_nt: TGTGCCAGCAGCTCCGGGGGGCCCTCGGCAGATACGCAGTATTTT
cdr3_aa: CASSSGGPSADTQYF
j_call: TRBJ2-3
v_call: TRBV7-9
clone_size: -
d_call: -

cdr3_nt: TGTGCCAGCAGCGCCCTCGCGGGGGGGCGAGGAGATACGCAGTATTTT
cdr3_aa: CASSALAGGRGDTQYF
j_call: TRBJ2-3
v_call: TRBV5-6
clone_size: -
d_call: TRBD2

cdr3_nt: TGTGCCAGCAGCTTAGCACCGGACAGATACTACGAGCAGTACTTC
cdr3_aa: CASSLAPDRYYEQYF
j_call: TRBJ2-7
v_call: TRBV7-9
clone_size: few
d_call: -

cdr3_nt: TGTGCCAGCAGCGAGGAGGACAGTGCCTACGAGCAGTACTTC
cdr3_aa: CASSEEDSAYEQYF
j_call: TRBJ2-7
v_call: TRBV2
clone_size: few
d_call: -

cdr3_nt: TGTGCCATCACAGCATCTCCCTTCATGAACACTGAAGCTTTCTTT
cdr3_aa: CAITASPFMNTEAFF
j_call: TRBJ1-1
v_call: TRBV19
clone_size: few
d_call: -